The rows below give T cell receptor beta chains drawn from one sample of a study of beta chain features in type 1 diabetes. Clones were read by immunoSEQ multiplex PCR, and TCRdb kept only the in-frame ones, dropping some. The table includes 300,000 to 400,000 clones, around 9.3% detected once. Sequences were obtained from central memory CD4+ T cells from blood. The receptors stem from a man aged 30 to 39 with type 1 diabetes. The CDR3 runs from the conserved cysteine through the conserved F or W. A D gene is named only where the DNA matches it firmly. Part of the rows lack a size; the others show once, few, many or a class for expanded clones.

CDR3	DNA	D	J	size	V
CASSPPGGPQETQYF	TGTGCCAGCTCACCCCCCGGCGGACCTCAAGAGACCCAGTACTTC	-	TRBJ2-5	few	TRBV18
CASSLSGRGVSYEQYF	TGCGCCAGCAGCCTTTCGGGACGGGGGGTCTCCTACGAGCAGTACTTC	TRBD2	TRBJ2-7	few	TRBV5-1
CASSLALTVQETQYF	TGTGCCAGCAGCTTAGCCTTGACAGTACAAGAGACCCAGTACTTC	-	TRBJ2-5	few	TRBV7-9
CASSQDRGLGAKELFF	TGCGCCAGCAGCCAAGATCGGGGTTTAGGGGCCAAAGAGCTGTTTTTT	-	TRBJ2-2	many	TRBV4-3
CASAPMGGVQYF	TGTGCCAGCGCACCTATGGGAGGGGTGCAGTACTTC	TRBD2	TRBJ2-5	few	TRBV9
CAWRRGLDTEAFF	TGTGCCTGGAGACGGGGCTTGGACACTGAAGCTTTCTTT	-	TRBJ1-1	-	TRBV30
CASSLRSMGDTQYF	TGTGCCAGCAGCCTTAGGTCTATGGGAGATACGCAGTATTTT	-	TRBJ2-3	-	TRBV6-5
CAISESQGVKDTQYF	TGTGCCATCAGTGAGTCACAGGGGGTGAAAGATACGCAGTATTTT	TRBD1	TRBJ2-3	-	TRBV10-3
CASSQDWDREDNEQFF	TGCGCCAGCAGCCAAGATTGGGACAGAGAAGACAATGAGCAGTTCTTC	TRBD1	TRBJ2-1	-	TRBV4-3
CASSSRQPSGETQYF	TGTGCCAGCAGTTCCCGACAGCCCTCGGGTGAGACCCAGTACTTC	-	TRBJ2-5	many	TRBV28
CASSQEGVGVASTDTQYF	TGCGCCAGCAGCCAAGAAGGCGTTGGGGTTGCAAGCACAGATACGCAGTATTTT	-	TRBJ2-3	few	TRBV4-3
CSALGATVDEQFF	TGCAGCGCGCTAGGGGCTACAGTGGATGAGCAGTTCTTC	-	TRBJ2-1	-	TRBV29-1
CAISPGQEYEQYF	TGTGCCATCAGCCCGGGACAGGAGTACGAGCAGTACTTC	TRBD1	TRBJ2-7	-	TRBV10-3
CATARGQGNTEAFF	TGTGCCACCGCCCGAGGGCAGGGGAACACTGAAGCTTTCTTT	-	TRBJ1-1	few	TRBV6-5
CASRTDGEAFF	TGTGCCAGCAGGACGGACGGTGAAGCTTTCTTT	-	TRBJ1-1	many	TRBV2
CASSQDSAGYEQYF	TGCGCCAGCAGCCAAGATTCGGCAGGGTACGAGCAGTACTTC	-	TRBJ2-7	-	TRBV4-3
CASSPRPAYNSPLHF	TGTGCCAGCAGCCCTCGTCCGGCCTATAATTCACCCCTCCACTTT	-	TRBJ1-6	few	TRBV7-6
CSVEKAQNTDTQYF	TGCAGCGTTGAAAAGGCACAGAACACAGATACGCAGTATTTT	-	TRBJ2-3	few	TRBV29-1
CASSSGSRQPQHF	TGTGCCAGCTCGTCAGGGTCCAGGCAGCCCCAGCATTTT	-	TRBJ1-5	few	TRBV18
CASSTLSQGTYEQYF	TGTGCCAGTAGTACTCTGAGTCAGGGGACCTACGAGCAGTACTTC	-	TRBJ2-7	-	TRBV19
CASSPGLAGPEQYF	TGTGCCAGCAGCCCGGGACTAGCGGGTCCCGAGCAGTACTTC	TRBD2	TRBJ2-7	-	TRBV7-2
CASSPRDSYGYTF	TGTGCCAGTAGTCCTCGGGACAGTTATGGCTACACCTTC	TRBD1	TRBJ1-2	few	TRBV19
CASSIRDSSTDTQYF	TGCGCCAGCAGCATTCGGGACAGTAGCACAGATACGCAGTATTTT	TRBD1	TRBJ2-3	-	TRBV5-1
CASSEGLRTTDTQYF	TGTGCCAGCAGTGAAGGCCTTCGCACCACAGATACGCAGTATTTT	-	TRBJ2-3	few	TRBV6-1
CASIANTEAFF	TGTGCCAGCATCGCGAACACTGAAGCTTTCTTT	-	TRBJ1-1	-	TRBV6-1
CASSEAWGSQEQFF	TGTGCCAGCAGTGAAGCATGGGGGAGCCAGGAGCAGTTCTTC	-	TRBJ2-1	few	TRBV6-1
CASRLSGDTGELFF	TGTGCCAGCAGACTCTCAGGGGACACCGGGGAGCTGTTTTTT	-	TRBJ2-2	few	TRBV6-5
CASSTGGSEAFF	TGTGCCAGCAGCACAGGGGGTTCTGAAGCTTTCTTT	TRBD1	TRBJ1-1	-	TRBV7-9
CASSPPSLAGGRTDTQYF	TGTGCCAGCTCACCACCGTCCCTAGCGGGGGGACGCACAGATACGCAGTATTTT	TRBD2	TRBJ2-3	-	TRBV18
CASNRLAGVTDTQYF	TGTGCCAGCAACCGACTAGCGGGGGTTACAGATACGCAGTATTTT	TRBD2	TRBJ2-3	many	TRBV2
CASMTPIKAFF	TGTGCCAGCATGACCCCAATTAAAGCTTTCTTT	-	TRBJ1-1	-	TRBV28
CASGVRETQYF	TGTGCCAGCGGTGTGCGGGAGACCCAGTACTTC	-	TRBJ2-5	-	TRBV28
CASSSWYEQFF	TGTGCCAGCAGTAGTTGGTATGAGCAGTTCTTC	-	TRBJ2-1	many	TRBV28
CAWSPERGYEQYF	TGTGCCTGGAGTCCCGAAAGAGGTTACGAGCAGTACTTC	-	TRBJ2-7	few	TRBV30
CASSPYLNNEQFF	TGTGCCAGCAGCCCGTACCTTAACAATGAGCAGTTCTTC	-	TRBJ2-1	few	TRBV7-2
CASSLDGLKGFF	TGTGCCAGCAGCCTGGACGGGCTTAAGGGGTTCTTC	-	TRBJ2-1	-	TRBV11-2
CASSQSDRDTYEQYF	TGCGCCAGCAGCCAATCAGACAGGGATACATACGAGCAGTACTTC	TRBD1	TRBJ2-7	-	TRBV4-1
CASSWNSQGSALKYTF	TGCGCCAGCAGCTGGAACTCGCAGGGTTCCGCCCTCAAGTACACCTTC	-	TRBJ1-2	few	TRBV5-1
CSVLVWGNEQYF	TGCAGCGTCCTGGTATGGGGGAACGAGCAGTACTTC	-	TRBJ2-7	-	TRBV29-1
CASSPGMVNTEAFF	TGTGCCAGCTCACCAGGAATGGTGAACACTGAAGCTTTCTTT	-	TRBJ1-1	few	TRBV18
CASGLERTERYGYTF	TGTGCTAGTGGTTTGGAACGGACAGAAAGATATGGCTACACCTTC	-	TRBJ1-2	few	TRBV12-5
CATKIPSGNTIYF	TGTGCCACCAAAATCCCCTCTGGAAACACCATATATTTT	-	TRBJ1-3	few	TRBV15
CASSVRAGNTGELFF	TGTGCCAGCAGCGTTCGGGCGGGGAACACCGGGGAGCTGTTTTTT	-	TRBJ2-2	few	TRBV7-2
CASSALERPEAFF	TGTGCCAGCAGTGCCTTGGAGAGGCCTGAAGCTTTCTTT	-	TRBJ1-1	few	TRBV28
CASSLAPGSGNTIYF	TGTGCCAGCAGCTTGGCCCCCGGCTCTGGAAACACCATATATTTT	-	TRBJ1-3	-	TRBV6-5
CASSINTEAFF	TGTGCCAGCAGCATTAACACTGAAGCTTTCTTT	-	TRBJ1-1	many	TRBV21-1
CASSWDRDTEAFF	TGTGCCAGCAGTTGGGACAGGGACACTGAAGCTTTCTTT	TRBD1	TRBJ1-1	-	TRBV6-6
CASSLDPGLANTEAFF	TGTGCCAGCAGCTTAGATCCGGGACTGGCGAACACTGAAGCTTTCTTT	-	TRBJ1-1	few	TRBV7-2
CASSAGTDTEAFF	TGTGCCAGCAGCGCCGGCACGGACACTGAAGCTTTCTTT	-	TRBJ1-1	-	TRBV6-4
CAISDGPGEHNEQFF	TGTGCCATCAGTGATGGGCCGGGGGAGCACAATGAGCAGTTCTTC	-	TRBJ2-1	few	TRBV10-3
CASSFRDSQETQYF	TGCGCCAGCAGCTTTCGGGACAGCCAAGAGACCCAGTACTTC	TRBD1	TRBJ2-5	-	TRBV5-1
CASSQTTSGGLLGNFEETQYF	TGCGCCAGCAGCCAGACTACGAGCGGGGGGCTACTCGGTAATTTTGAAGAGACCCAGTACTTC	TRBD2	TRBJ2-5	few	TRBV4-1
CASSQDYSGNGNTIYF	TGCGCCAGCAGCCAAGATTACAGTGGCAATGGAAACACCATATATTTT	-	TRBJ1-3	few	TRBV4-3
CASSGESGGTTTQYF	TGCGCCAGCAGTGGAGAGAGCGGGGGAACCACTACGCAGTATTTT	TRBD2	TRBJ2-3	few	TRBV10-2
CASSFYGVSVYGYTF	TGTGCCAGCAGTTTTTACGGCGTGTCCGTTTATGGCTACACCTTC	-	TRBJ1-2	-	TRBV27
CATRPGPNTEAFF	TGTGCCACCCGACCCGGACCGAACACTGAAGCTTTCTTT	-	TRBJ1-1	few	TRBV10-3
CASRPNWPSGNTIYF	TGCGCCAGCAGACCGAATTGGCCCTCTGGAAACACCATATATTTT	-	TRBJ1-3	-	TRBV5-1